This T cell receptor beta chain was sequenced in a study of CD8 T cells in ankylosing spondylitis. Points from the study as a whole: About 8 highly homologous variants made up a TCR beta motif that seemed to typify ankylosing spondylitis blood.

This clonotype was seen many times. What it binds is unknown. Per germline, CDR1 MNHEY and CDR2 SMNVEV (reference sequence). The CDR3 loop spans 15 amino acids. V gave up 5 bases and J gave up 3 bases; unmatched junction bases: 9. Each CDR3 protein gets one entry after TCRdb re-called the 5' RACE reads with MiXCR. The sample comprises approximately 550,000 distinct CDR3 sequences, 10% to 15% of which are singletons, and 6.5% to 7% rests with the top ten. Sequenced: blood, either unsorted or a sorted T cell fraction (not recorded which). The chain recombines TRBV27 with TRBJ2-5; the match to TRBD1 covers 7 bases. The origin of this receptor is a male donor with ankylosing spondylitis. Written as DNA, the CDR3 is TGTGCCAGCAGTCGCTGGGACAGCGCGGAAGAGACCCAGTACTTC. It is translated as CASSRWDSAEETQYF.